This T cell receptor beta chain came from a study of blood T cell repertoires in COVID-19. Study overall: The United States, Italy and Spain supplied acute and convalescent COVID-19 samples. T cells, B-cell-depleted T cells, or PBMCs provided the cDNA or gDNA that served as material.

Per the authors' pipeline: Cell counts per sample came from amplifying reference gene primers. The repertoire was sequenced with immunoSEQ multiplex PCR; TCRdb's copy has only in-frame clones and lacks some. D and trimming were read from the DNA, whereas the V and J calls and clone size are those reported in that table. This sample has about 330,000 clones, with about four fifths found just once. Trimming removed 7 bases from V and 5 bases from J, with 12 bases in between. The CDR3 runs to 12 residues. Germline lookup yields CDR1 SGHDT and CDR2 YYEEEE. The sample was peripheral blood. The sequence derives from a woman between 50 and 59 years old with acute or convalescent COVID-19. The chain joins TRBV5-6 to TRBJ1-2; D is ambiguous. Here the CDR3 reads CASSAADYGYTF. CDR3 bases: TGTGCCAGCTCCGCGGCGGATTATGGCTACACCTTC.